This T cell receptor (beta chain) was identified during a study of long-term antiretroviral therapy in people with HIV. About the study: The oldest specimens predate the 2015 immediate-ART recommendation by about a decade.

Trimming stripped 2 bases from V and 5 bases from J, with 10 bases between. CDR3 length: 13 residues. CDR1 and CDR2 (germline): SGHRS, YFSETQ. Findings and caveats of the study: Pre-ART clonal expansions dominated every time point's repertoire.

This clone was recorded once. Its antigen is not known. Donors each had at least one pre-ART PBMC sample and at least two post-ART ones. Survey-level immunoSEQ v3.0 assays were run. Sequenced by immunoSEQ multiplex PCR; TCRdb stores in-frame clones only, minus some. The repertoire includes about 10,000 clones, roughly four fifths of them detected once, and 17% sits in the top ten. V is TRBV5-1 and J is TRBJ1-1; unclear D gene. The origin of this receptor is a man in his forties or fifties with HIV. This material consisted of unsorted PBMCs, taken 0.7 years after starting antiretroviral therapy. Here the CDR3 reads CASSLIGPTEAFF. CDR3 bases: TGCGCCAGCAGCTTAATCGGACCAACTGAAGCTTTCTTT.